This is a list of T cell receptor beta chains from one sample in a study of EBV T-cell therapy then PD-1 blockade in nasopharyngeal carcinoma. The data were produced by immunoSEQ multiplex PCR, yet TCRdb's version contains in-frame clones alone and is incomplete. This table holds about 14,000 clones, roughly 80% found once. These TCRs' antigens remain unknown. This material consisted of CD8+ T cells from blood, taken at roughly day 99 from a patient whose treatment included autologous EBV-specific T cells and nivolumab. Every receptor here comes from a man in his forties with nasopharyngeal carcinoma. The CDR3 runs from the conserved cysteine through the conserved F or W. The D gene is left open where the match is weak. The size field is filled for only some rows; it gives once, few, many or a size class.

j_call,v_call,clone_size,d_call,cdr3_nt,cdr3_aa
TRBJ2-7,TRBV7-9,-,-,TGTGCCAGCAGCTTGAGCAACGCCTACGAGCAGTACTTC,CASSLSNAYEQYF
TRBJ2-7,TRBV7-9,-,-,TGTGCCAGCAGTATACCCCGGATGGGCTACTACGAGCAGTACTTC,CASSIPRMGYYEQYF
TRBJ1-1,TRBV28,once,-,TGTGCCAGCAGTGAGGTAGCAGGTACCGCTTTCTTT,CASSEVAGTAFF
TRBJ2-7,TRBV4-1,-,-,TGCGCCAGCAGCCTTGGGGGCTCCTACGAGCAGTACTTC,CASSLGGSYEQYF
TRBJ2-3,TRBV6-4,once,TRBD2,TGTGCCAGCAGCTCTAGCGGGGGGGGCACAGATACGCAGTATTTT,CASSSSGGGTDTQYF
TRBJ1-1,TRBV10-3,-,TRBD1,TGTGCCATCAGTGAGCCTGACAGGGGCACTGAAGCTTTCTTT,CAISEPDRGTEAFF
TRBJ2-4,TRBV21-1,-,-,TGTGCCAGCAGCAGGGGGACAGGGTCCAAAAACATTCAGTACTTC,CASSRGTGSKNIQYF
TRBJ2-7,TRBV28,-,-,TGTGCCAGCAGTGATTACAGGGATGCCGAGCAGTACTTC,CASSDYRDAEQYF
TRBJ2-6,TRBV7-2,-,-,TGTGCCAGCAGCTACCCCGGCCCCGGGGCCAACGTCCTGACTTTC,CASSYPGPGANVLTF
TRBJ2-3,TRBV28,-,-,TGTGCCAGCAGTGGGGATACGCAGTATTTT,CASSGDTQYF
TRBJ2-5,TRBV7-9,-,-,TGTGCCAGCAGCTTAGAAGGGGCCCGAGAGACCCAGTACTTC,CASSLEGARETQYF
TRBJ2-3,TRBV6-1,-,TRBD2,TGTGCCAGCAGTGAATCTCGGGGGGGCACAGATACGCAGTATTTT,CASSESRGGTDTQYF
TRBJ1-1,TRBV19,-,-,TGTGCCAGTAGTTCCATGGGACGCCCTGAAGCTTTCTTT,CASSSMGRPEAFF
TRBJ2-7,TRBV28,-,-,TGTGCCAGCAGTTTAGTCTCCTACGAGCAGTACTTC,CASSLVSYEQYF
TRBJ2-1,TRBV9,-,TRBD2,TGTGCCAGCAGCGTCACACTAGCGGGGATCGATGAGCAGTTCTTC,CASSVTLAGIDEQFF
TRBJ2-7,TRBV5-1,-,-,TGCGCCAGCAGCTTGGGAGGGATGGACGAGCAGTACTTC,CASSLGGMDEQYF
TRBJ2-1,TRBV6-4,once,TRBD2,TGTGCCAGCAGTCCGGGGAGCGGGGAGTACAATGAGCAGTTCTTC,CASSPGSGEYNEQFF
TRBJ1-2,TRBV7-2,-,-,TGTGCCAGCAGCTTAGACTTTATGGGCAGAAACTATGGCTACACCTTC,CASSLDFMGRNYGYTF
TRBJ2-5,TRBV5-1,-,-,TGCGCCAGCAGCTTGACCACCCCACCGGGCCCCGGGCGGGAGACCCAGTACTTC,CASSLTTPPGPGRETQYF
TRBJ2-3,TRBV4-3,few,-,TGCGCCAGCAGCCAAGACCAAGGGGTTGGGTCAGATACGCAGTATTTT,CASSQDQGVGSDTQYF
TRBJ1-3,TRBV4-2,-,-,TGTGCCAGCAGCCAAGATTCAGAGAACACCATATATTTT,CASSQDSENTIYF
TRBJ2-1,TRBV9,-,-,TGTGCCAGCAGCGTCGGACAGTACAATGAGCAGTTCTTC,CASSVGQYNEQFF
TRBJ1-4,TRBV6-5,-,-,TGTGCCAGCACCACACAGGACCCAGATGAAAAACTGTTTTTT,CASTTQDPDEKLFF
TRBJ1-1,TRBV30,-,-,TGTGCCTGGAGTGTATCCGCTGAAGCTTTCTTT,CAWSVSAEAFF
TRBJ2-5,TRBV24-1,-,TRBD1,TGTGCCACCAGTGAGCGAGGGACAGGGGAAGAGACCCAGTACTTC,CATSERGTGEETQYF
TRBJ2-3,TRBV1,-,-,TGCACCAGCAGCCAAGAAGGGGCTAGCGGGGATACGCAGTATTTT,CTSSQEGASGDTQYF
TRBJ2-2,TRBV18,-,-,TGTGCCAGCTCACCAGAAGGGAACACCGGGGAGCTGTTTTTT,CASSPEGNTGELFF
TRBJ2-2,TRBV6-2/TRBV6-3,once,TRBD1,TGTGCCAGCAGTCCCCAGGGGGCCGGGGAGCTGTTTTTT,CASSPQGAGELFF
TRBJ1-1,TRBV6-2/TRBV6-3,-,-,TGTGCCAGCAGTTACTCGACTTGGACAGAGGATATGAACACTGAAGCTTTCTTT,CASSYSTWTEDMNTEAFF
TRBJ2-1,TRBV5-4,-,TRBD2,TGTGCCAGCAGGCGACTAGCGGGGGGGGTCGATGAGCAGTTCTTC,CASRRLAGGVDEQFF
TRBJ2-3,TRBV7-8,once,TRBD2,TGTGCCAGCAGCCCTGACCCAGGACTAGCGGCAGATACGCAGTATTTT,CASSPDPGLAADTQYF
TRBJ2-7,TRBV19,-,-,TGTGCCAGTAGTCTTCAGAATATCCCCTACGAGCAGTACTTC,CASSLQNIPYEQYF
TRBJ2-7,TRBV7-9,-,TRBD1,TGTGCCAGCAGCTCCCCCGGGACAGGCTACGAGCAGTACTTC,CASSSPGTGYEQYF
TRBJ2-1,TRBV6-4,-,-,TGTGCCAGCAGTGGGTCAGGGGGGTACAATGAGCAGTTCTTC,CASSGSGGYNEQFF
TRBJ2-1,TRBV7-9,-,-,TGTGCCAGCAGCTTATTTACAGGGCCCGCTGATAATGAGCAGTTCTTC,CASSLFTGPADNEQFF
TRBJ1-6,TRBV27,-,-,TGTGCCAGCAAAAACCGGCCCCCGGGGGGCAGATGGGAATCACCCCTCCACTTT,CASKNRPPGGRWESPLHF
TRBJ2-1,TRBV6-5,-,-,TGTGCCAGCAGTTACGGGCTGGGCCCGACCTACAATGAGCAGTTCTTC,CASSYGLGPTYNEQFF
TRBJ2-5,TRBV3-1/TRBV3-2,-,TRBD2,TGTGCCAGCAGCCAAGATGGACTAGCGGGGAGGGAGACCCAGTACTTC,CASSQDGLAGRETQYF
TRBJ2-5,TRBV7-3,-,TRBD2,TGTGCCAGCAGCTTAATACGGCGGGGGGCCCAAGAGACCCAGTACTTC,CASSLIRRGAQETQYF
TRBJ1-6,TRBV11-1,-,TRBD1,TGTGCCAGCAGCTACGGACAGGGGGAAAATTCACCCCTCCACTTT,CASSYGQGENSPLHF
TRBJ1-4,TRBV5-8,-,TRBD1,TGTGCCAGCAGCTTGCAGGACAGGGGTAATGAAAAACTGTTTTTT,CASSLQDRGNEKLFF
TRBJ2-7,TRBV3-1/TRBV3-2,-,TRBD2,TGTGCCAGCAGCCAAGATAGGGTAGGGAGGGGCTCCTACGAGCAGTACTTC,CASSQDRVGRGSYEQYF
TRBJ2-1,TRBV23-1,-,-,TGCGCCAGCAGTAGGGGCAGGGGCAAGGGAAGGTACAATGAGCAGTTCTTC,CASSRGRGKGRYNEQFF
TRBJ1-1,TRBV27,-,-,TGTGCCAGCAGTTTATCGGGGGCAATAACTGAAGCTTTCTTT,CASSLSGAITEAFF
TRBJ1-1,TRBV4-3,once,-,TGCGCCAGCAGCCAAGATAGGGGGGGGAACACTGAAGCTTTCTTT,CASSQDRGGNTEAFF
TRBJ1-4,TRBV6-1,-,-,TGTGCCAGCAGTGACAGGGGAGCCTTTTACGGAACTAATGAAAAACTGTTTTTT,CASSDRGAFYGTNEKLFF
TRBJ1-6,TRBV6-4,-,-,TGTGCCAGCAGTCTAGGGGATGGTTCACCCCTCCACTTT,CASSLGDGSPLHF
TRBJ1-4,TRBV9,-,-,TGTGCCAGCAGCGCCATGGGACACAGTGAAAAACTGTTTTTT,CASSAMGHSEKLFF
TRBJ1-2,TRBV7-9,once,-,TGTGCCAGCAGCTTAGGAGCCCAGGGGCGACCACCGGCCTATGGCTACACCTTC,CASSLGAQGRPPAYGYTF
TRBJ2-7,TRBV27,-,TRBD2,TGTGCCAGCGGGACTAACTCCTACGAGCAGTACTTC,CASGTNSYEQYF
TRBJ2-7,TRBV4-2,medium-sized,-,TGTGCCAGCAGCCAGGGGGGACAGTCCTACGAGCAGTACTTC,CASSQGGQSYEQYF
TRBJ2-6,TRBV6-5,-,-,TGTGCCAGCGGGGGGCCCGGGGCCAACGTCCTGACTTTC,CASGGPGANVLTF
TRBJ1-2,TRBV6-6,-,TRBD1,TGTGCCAGCAGTTACCTTAAACAGGGGGGAGATGGCTACACCTTC,CASSYLKQGGDGYTF
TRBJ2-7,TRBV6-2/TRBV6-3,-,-,TGTGCCAGCAGTTCCCTACCCGACGAGCAGTACTTC,CASSSLPDEQYF